This is a list of T cell receptor beta chains from one sample in a study of T cell responses to AZD1222 COVID-19 vaccine. Some clones are missing from TCRdb's copy, which holds only in-frame ones; the method was immunoSEQ multiplex PCR. The sample shows under 200,000 clones, around 95% of them seen only once. Sample: peripheral blood, taken on day 0 of AZD1222 vaccination. Receptors were obtained from an adult in good health. CDR3s include the opening cysteine and the closing phenylalanine or tryptophan.

V	J	CDR3
TRBV7-9	TRBJ1-2	CASSWGDGYTF
TRBV18	TRBJ2-2	CASSPGSGELFF
TRBV2	TRBJ1-1	CASSEWGDTEAFF
TRBV29-1	TRBJ2-2	CSVGLAVSAGELFF
TRBV28	TRBJ1-5	CASSPDLYSNQPQHF
TRBV27	TRBJ1-4	CASSPGATNEKLFF
TRBV2	TRBJ1-1	CASRALYEAFF
TRBV4-1	TRBJ1-1	CASSQLTGRFTEAFF
TRBV28	TRBJ1-6	CASTHLGQGVSPLHF
TRBV7-8	TRBJ2-3	CASRTSGSVLDTQYF
TRBV4-1	TRBJ1-5	CASSQGGTRDQPQHF
TRBV25-1	TRBJ1-4	CASSESRDRAKLFF
TRBV11-3	TRBJ2-2	CASSLRTSGSVGELFF
TRBV25-1	TRBJ2-7	CASSELGTYEQYF
TRBV24-1	TRBJ2-1	CATSGPGGRGYNEQFF
TRBV5-1	TRBJ1-4	CASSFRQAGDEKLFF
TRBV24-1	TRBJ2-1	CATSDFIGNDEQFF
TRBV5-8	TRBJ1-2	CASSLVGQDNYGYTF
TRBV29-1	TRBJ2-7	CSARGRGGASHYEQYF
TRBV6-5	TRBJ2-4	CASSPPWKGKNIQYF
TRBV10-2	TRBJ1-2	CASSETGQGAYGYTF
TRBV30	TRBJ2-1	CAWRVVGDGGKGKQFF
TRBV10-3	TRBJ1-5	CATGQGAGQPQHF
TRBV11-2	TRBJ1-1	CASSLIDTEAFF
TRBV29-1	TRBJ1-2	CSVVRVDVDGYTF